This T cell receptor beta chain is drawn from a study of blood T cell repertoires in COVID-19. This CDR3 comprises 14 residues. Germline trimming cut 5 bases from V and 7 bases from J; bases unmatched to any gene: 7. Looked up from germline, CDR1 is SGHRS and CDR2 is YFSETQ. Authors' methods: Amplified reference gene primers provided the basis for estimating nucleated cell counts. Only in-frame clones appear in the TCRdb table, and some are missing; sequencing was by immunoSEQ multiplex PCR. V, J and clone size reflect that table, while D and trimming were determined from the DNA. The table lists 30,000 to 50,000 clones, roughly 78% of them singletons.

This rearrangement joins TRBV5-1 to TRBJ2-1; 9 positions agree with TRBD2. This sequence originates from a man between 70 and 80 years old with acute or convalescent COVID-19. The sample comprised peripheral blood. Written as DNA, the CDR3 is TGCGCCAGCAGGTCGGGGACTAGCCGTAATGAGCAGTTCTTC. This sequence encodes CASRSGTSRNEQFF.